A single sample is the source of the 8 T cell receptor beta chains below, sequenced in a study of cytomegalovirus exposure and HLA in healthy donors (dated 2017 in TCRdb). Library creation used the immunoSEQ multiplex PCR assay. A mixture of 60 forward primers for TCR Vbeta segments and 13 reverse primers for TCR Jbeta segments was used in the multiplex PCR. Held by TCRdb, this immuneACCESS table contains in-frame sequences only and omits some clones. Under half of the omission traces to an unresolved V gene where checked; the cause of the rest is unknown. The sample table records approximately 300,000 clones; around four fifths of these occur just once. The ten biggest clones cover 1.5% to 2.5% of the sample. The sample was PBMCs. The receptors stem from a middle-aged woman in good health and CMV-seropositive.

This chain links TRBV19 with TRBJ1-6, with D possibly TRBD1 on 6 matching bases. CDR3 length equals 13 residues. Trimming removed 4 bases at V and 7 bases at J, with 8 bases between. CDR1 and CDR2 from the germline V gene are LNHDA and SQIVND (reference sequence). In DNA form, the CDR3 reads TGTGCCAGTAGTACTACAGGGAATTCACCCCTCCACTTT. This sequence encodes CASSTTGNSPLHF. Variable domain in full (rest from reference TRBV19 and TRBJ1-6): DGGITQSPKYLFRKEGQNVTLSCEQNLNHDAMYWYRQDPGQGLRLIYYSQIVNDFQKGDIAEGYSVSREKKESFPLTVTSAQKNPTAFYLCASSTTGNSPLHFGNGTRLTVT.

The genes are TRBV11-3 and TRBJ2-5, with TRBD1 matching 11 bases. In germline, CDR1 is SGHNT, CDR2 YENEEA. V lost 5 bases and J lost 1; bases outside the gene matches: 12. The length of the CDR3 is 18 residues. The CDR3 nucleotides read TGTGCCAGCAGCCCGAACACTCCCGGGACAGGGGGCCAAGAGACCCAGTACTTC. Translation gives CASSPNTPGTGGQETQYF.

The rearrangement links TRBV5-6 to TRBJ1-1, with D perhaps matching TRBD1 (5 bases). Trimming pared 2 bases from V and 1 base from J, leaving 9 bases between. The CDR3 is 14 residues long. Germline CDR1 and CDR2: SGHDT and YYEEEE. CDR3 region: CASSFQGGNTEAFF. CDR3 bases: TGTGCCAGCAGCTTCCAGGGTGGGAACACTGAAGCTTTCTTT.

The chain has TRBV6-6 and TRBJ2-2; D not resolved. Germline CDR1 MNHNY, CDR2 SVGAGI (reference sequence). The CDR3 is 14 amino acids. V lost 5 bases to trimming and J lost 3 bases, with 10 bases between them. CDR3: CASSLDTDTGELFF. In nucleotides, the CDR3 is TGTGCCAGCAGTCTAGATACGGACACCGGGGAGCTGTTTTTT.

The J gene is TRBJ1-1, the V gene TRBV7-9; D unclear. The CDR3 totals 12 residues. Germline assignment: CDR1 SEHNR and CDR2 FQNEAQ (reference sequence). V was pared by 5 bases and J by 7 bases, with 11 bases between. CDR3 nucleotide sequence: TGTGCCAGCAGCCAAAACTTAGATGAAGCTTTCTTT. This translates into CASSQNLDEAFF.

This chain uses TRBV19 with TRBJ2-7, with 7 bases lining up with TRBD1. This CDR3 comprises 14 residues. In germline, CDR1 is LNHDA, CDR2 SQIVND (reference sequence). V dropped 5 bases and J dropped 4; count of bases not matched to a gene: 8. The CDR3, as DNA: TGTGCCAGTAGTTCACCGGGACAGTGGTACGAGCAGTACTTC. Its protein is CASSSPGQWYEQYF.

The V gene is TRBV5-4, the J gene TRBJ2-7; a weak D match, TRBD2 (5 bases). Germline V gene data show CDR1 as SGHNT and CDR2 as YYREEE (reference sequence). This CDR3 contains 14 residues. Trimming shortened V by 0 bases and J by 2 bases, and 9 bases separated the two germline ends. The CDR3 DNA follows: TGTGCCAGCAGCTTGGGGACTCGGGCCTACGAGCAGTACTTC. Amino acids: CASSLGTRAYEQYF.

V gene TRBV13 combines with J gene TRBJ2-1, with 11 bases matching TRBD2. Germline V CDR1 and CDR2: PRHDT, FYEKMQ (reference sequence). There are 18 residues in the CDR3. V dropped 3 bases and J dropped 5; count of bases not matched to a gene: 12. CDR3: CASSFGSYLAGGDNEQFF. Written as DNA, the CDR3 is TGTGCCAGCAGCTTCGGATCCTACTTAGCGGGAGGGGACAATGAGCAGTTCTTC. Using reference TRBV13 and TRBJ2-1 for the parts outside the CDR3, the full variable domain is AAGVIQSPRHLIKEKRETATLKCYPIPRHDTVYWYQQGPGQDPQFLISFYEKMQSDKGSIPDRFSAQQFSDYHSELNMSSLELGDSALYFCASSFGSYLAGGDNEQFFGPGTRLTVL.